The entry that follows covers one TCR beta chain sequence. These data are taken from a study of blood T cell repertoires in COVID-19. This CDR3 has 14 amino acids. Germline V gene lookup returns CDR1 SGDLS and CDR2 YYNGEE. After removal of 0 bases from V and 4 bases from J, the junction contained 3 bases not matched to a gene. TCRdb's copy holds only in-frame clones and misses some; the assay was immunoSEQ multiplex PCR. The profile covers 60,000 to 85,000 clones, with more than 90% appearing a single time and approximately 1.6% taken by the ten largest. This sequence joins TRBV9 and TRBJ1-2; 7 bases line up with TRBD1. This receptor was obtained from a man aged 50-59 years with acute or convalescent COVID-19. The specimen was peripheral blood. In DNA form, the CDR3 reads TGTGCCAGCAGCGTAGGAAAGGGGGCCTATGGCTACACCTTC. Its protein product is CASSVGKGAYGYTF. Based on the CDR3 plus reference TRBV9 and TRBJ1-2, the full variable domain is DSGVTQTPKHLITATGQRVTLRCSPRSGDLSVYWYQQSLDQGLQFLIQYYNGEERAKGNILERFSAQQFPDLHSELNLSSLELGDSALYFCASSVGKGAYGYTFGSGTRLTVV.